A selection of T cell receptor beta chains follows, all from one sample in a study of T cells in severe cutaneous drug reactions. Following a re-call of the multiplex PCR reads, TCRdb has one entry per CDR3 protein and lacks DNA. In all, the sample yields more than 6,500 distinct CDR3 sequences. The sequenced sample consisted of cells from a skin blister. The source of these receptors is a human donor with a severe cutaneous adverse drug reaction. Both conserved end residues are part of each CDR3. Fields, in order: J gene, clone size, V gene, CDR3 protein. Rows give clone size only sometimes, using once, few, many, or a class for an expanded clone.

J: TRBJ2-1; size: .; V: TRBV12-3/TRBV12-4; CDR3: CASSLRETFNEQFF
J: TRBJ2-1; size: .; V: TRBV20-1; CDR3: CSAELVSAGGNEQFF
J: TRBJ1-1; size: .; V: TRBV29-1; CDR3: CSVVGDSTEAFF
J: TRBJ2-7; size: .; V: TRBV27; CDR3: CASKQVESYEQYF
J: TRBJ1-5; size: .; V: TRBV28; CDR3: CASSLSPGVNQPQHF
J: TRBJ2-1; size: .; V: TRBV6-5; CDR3: CASSPTGLAGNNEQFF
J: TRBJ2-3; size: .; V: TRBV7-2; CDR3: CASSLVVGGSDTQYF
J: TRBJ2-3; size: .; V: TRBV4-1; CDR3: CASSQDRTSGTDTQYF
J: TRBJ2-2; size: .; V: TRBV18; CDR3: CASSPPIRTGELFF
J: TRBJ1-2; size: .; V: TRBV20-1; CDR3: CSASKTANYGYTF
J: TRBJ1-1; size: .; V: TRBV15; CDR3: CATSRFPHRAFF
J: TRBJ2-2; size: medium-sized; V: TRBV6-1; CDR3: CAIWTENTGELFF
J: TRBJ1-2; size: .; V: TRBV13; CDR3: CASSTGAVGYTF
J: TRBJ2-1; size: .; V: TRBV4-1; CDR3: CASSHWSQVYNEQFF
J: TRBJ2-1; size: .; V: TRBV4-1; CDR3: CASSLGLAGADEQFF
J: TRBJ2-5; size: .; V: TRBV6-5; CDR3: CASSYSLVVGTQYF
J: TRBJ1-6; size: .; V: TRBV11-3; CDR3: CASSLEGSLTLHF
J: TRBJ1-5; size: .; V: TRBV6-6; CDR3: CASSYFSFPGQGDQPQHF
J: TRBJ2-7; size: .; V: TRBV5-1; CDR3: CASSREGDSSYEQYF
J: TRBJ2-2; size: .; V: TRBV12-3/TRBV12-4; CDR3: CASSLNRGPTGELFF
J: TRBJ2-7; size: .; V: TRBV5-4; CDR3: CASSSYGLAPHEQYF
J: TRBJ2-1; size: .; V: TRBV5-4; CDR3: CASSRPAGGFHEQFF
J: TRBJ1-1; size: .; V: TRBV9; CDR3: CASSGTNTEAFF
J: TRBJ2-7; size: .; V: TRBV27; CDR3: CASSLNGGYEQYF
J: TRBJ1-2; size: .; V: TRBV7-3; CDR3: CASSPAGTGFRYGYTF
J: TRBJ2-5; size: .; V: TRBV28; CDR3: CASSLSMWETRASDQYF
J: TRBJ1-1; size: .; V: TRBV10-2; CDR3: CASSGQGETNTEAFF
J: TRBJ1-2; size: .; V: TRBV30; CDR3: CALGGPNLGTF
J: TRBJ1-5; size: .; V: TRBV28; CDR3: CASSFFDNPGSQPQHF
J: TRBJ1-5; size: .; V: TRBV4-1; CDR3: CASSQEQGQPQHF
J: TRBJ2-3; size: .; V: TRBV20-1; CDR3: CSAQGGATRFPGIF
J: TRBJ2-4; size: medium-sized; V: TRBV18; CDR3: CASSHPEDIQYF
J: TRBJ1-5; size: .; V: TRBV6-2/TRBV6-3; CDR3: CASSFDRVHQHF
J: TRBJ1-1; size: large; V: TRBV9; CDR3: CASSVVTEAFF
J: TRBJ2-7; size: .; V: TRBV18; CDR3: CASVRDTSYEQYF
J: TRBJ2-2; size: .; V: TRBV28; CDR3: CASSPGLNTGELFF
J: TRBJ2-7; size: .; V: TRBV27; CDR3: CASSSLIYSYEQYF
J: TRBJ2-5; size: .; V: TRBV29-1; CDR3: CSVRQGGETQYF
J: TRBJ2-1; size: .; V: TRBV6-1; CDR3: CASSDGSASEQFF
J: TRBJ2-1; size: .; V: TRBV15; CDR3: CATSRDTQFGEQFF
J: TRBJ2-2; size: .; V: TRBV7-8; CDR3: CASSFKGSANTGELFF
J: TRBJ1-2; size: .; V: TRBV24-1; CDR3: CATSDLRSFNYGYTF
J: TRBJ2-7; size: .; V: TRBV20-1; CDR3: CSARERDRYEQYF
J: TRBJ2-7; size: .; V: TRBV18; CDR3: CASSHYGWTSGMPQYEQYF
J: TRBJ1-4; size: .; V: TRBV10-2; CDR3: CASSESEKLFF
J: TRBJ1-2; size: .; V: TRBV7-9; CDR3: CATFTGPGYTF
J: TRBJ1-1; size: .; V: TRBV28; CDR3: CASSLGGTSTEAFF
J: TRBJ2-7; size: .; V: TRBV4-2; CDR3: CASSQGVSGRAYEQYF